Listed below are T cell receptor beta chains from one sample, sequenced in a study of human thymus T cells. The repertoire was sequenced with immunoSEQ multiplex PCR; TCRdb's copy has only in-frame clones and lacks some. The table lists 45,000 to 75,000 clones, 94% of them singletons. Sequencing input: blood. These receptors originate from a boy under two years old with a congenital heart defect but otherwise immunologically healthy. The CDR3 runs from the conserved cysteine through the conserved F or W.

J gene,V gene,CDR3 protein
TRBJ2-2,TRBV27,CASSLLGNTGELFF
TRBJ2-1,TRBV7-3,CASSLDAYNEQFF
TRBJ2-7,TRBV19,CASSFSGDLYEQYF
TRBJ2-7,TRBV10-1,CASSESGQGPWCEQYF
TRBJ1-2,TRBV12-5,CASGLVPTAYGYTF
TRBJ1-1,TRBV7-8,CASSLAYSGAEAFF
TRBJ1-5,TRBV28,CASSQGGNQPQHF
TRBJ2-7,TRBV7-6,CASSSGQASYEQYF
TRBJ2-2,TRBV5-4,CASSVAGMNTGELFF
TRBJ2-1,TRBV5-1,CASRPGTGEWEQFF
TRBJ2-7,TRBV28,CASSLRRDAPYEQYF
TRBJ2-7,TRBV6-6,CASSYYRAVVEGEQYF
TRBJ2-3,TRBV18,CASSLRGKRERTDTQYF
TRBJ2-3,TRBV21-1,CASSLPPVGLATDTQYF
TRBJ1-3,TRBV4-3,CASSPRRDRGVSASGNTIYF
TRBJ2-3,TRBV7-2,CASSFRGTDTQYF
TRBJ1-1,TRBV7-9,CASRFDNTEAFF
TRBJ2-7,TRBV19,CASSISLAGAYEQYF
TRBJ2-5,TRBV19,CASSMDGGSGWETQYF
TRBJ2-3,TRBV10-3,CAISETSVTDTQYF
TRBJ2-3,TRBV28,CASSAPSSGDTDTQYF
TRBJ2-2,TRBV10-2,CASSSRIHTGELFF
TRBJ2-1,TRBV5-1,CASSLVPDSYNEQFF
TRBJ2-1,TRBV5-4,CASSLGGLAGGGEQFF
TRBJ2-7,TRBV28,CASSLPLSSSYEQYF
TRBJ2-3,TRBV5-4,CASSLWDSTDTQYF
TRBJ2-1,TRBV28,CASSFPGPSNEQFF
TRBJ2-7,TRBV6-6,CASSYLARGYEQYF
TRBJ2-6,TRBV6-5,CASSYWDSQHVLTF
TRBJ2-2,TRBV5-1,CASAKGQGFTGELFF
TRBJ1-1,TRBV4-1,CASSQDPGQGAFF
TRBJ1-2,TRBV5-1,CASSPRQGANYGYTF
TRBJ2-5,TRBV4-1,CASSQDHRGGGETQYF
TRBJ2-5,TRBV18,CASADRVQETQYF
TRBJ2-3,TRBV4-1,CASSQALIDRELTDTQYF
TRBJ2-7,TRBV2,CASSEVAAEPYEQYF
TRBJ2-5,TRBV18,CASSPRVEETQYF
TRBJ2-3,TRBV5-1,CASSFIAGNTDTQYF
TRBJ2-7,TRBV18,CASSPGGGAYEQYF
TRBJ2-2,TRBV5-1,CASSLAGELFF
TRBJ2-7,TRBV28,CASSLPARGTYEQYF
TRBJ1-1,TRBV27,CASSRQMNTEAFF
TRBJ2-7,TRBV13,CASSLLSYEQYF
TRBJ2-7,TRBV4-1,CASSQVVLSYEQYF
TRBJ2-7,TRBV10-1,CASSDRTVTYEQYF
TRBJ1-2,TRBV4-2,CASSQDSGSYGYTF